These 4 T cell receptor beta chains originate from one sample sequenced in a study of human T cells and chemical hapten exposure. Documented time point: pre-sensitization, week 0. As to treatment: therapeutic diphenylcyclopropenone sensitization with weekly scalp DPC. TCRdb analysed the RACE reads with MiXCR anew, one entry per CDR3 protein. The sample holds some 74,000 distinct CDR3 sequences; about 15% are singletons and the top ten take roughly 4.9%. The sequenced sample was whole blood, obtained in connection with sensitization to the hapten diphenylcyclopropenone (DPC). The origin of the receptors is a woman between 50 and 59 years old with alopecia areata. Some clones in this sample may be carry-over from other donors' samples.

Only a few counts were recorded for this clonotype. The chain couples TRBV18 to TRBJ2-7, with D uncertain. The CDR3 runs to 13 residues. Trimming pared 0 bases from V and 3 bases from J, leaving 6 bases between. Germline loops: CDR1 KGHSH, CDR2 LQKENI. The CDR3 sequence: CASSPPTFYEQYF. The CDR3 DNA reads as TGTGCCAGCTCACCACCTACCTTCTACGAGCAGTACTTC.

The chain uses TRBV27 and TRBJ1-1; D ambiguous. CDR1 is MNHEY, CDR2 SMNVEV, per germline (reference sequence). V dropped 6 bases and J dropped 0 bases, with 17 bases sitting between them. The CDR3 contains 16 residues. The CDR3 DNA reads as TGTGCCAGCAGGCCTCTGTTTTTGGTCGTGAACACTGAAGCTTTCTTT. It encodes CASRPLFLVVNTEAFF.

This clonotype was observed at least ten times. This sequence joins TRBV5-4 and TRBJ2-4; TRBD1 agrees at 7 bases. There are 16 residues in the CDR3. V trimming: 3 bases; J trimming: 2 bases; junction bases outside the gene matches: 8. Germline V CDR1 and CDR2: SGHNT, YYREEE (reference sequence). As DNA, the CDR3 is TGTGCCAGCAGCTCCGACAGGGAGAGATCCAAAAACATTCAGTACTTC. Amino acid sequence: CASSSDRERSKNIQYF.

This chain links TRBV10-3 with TRBJ1-1; D may be TRBD1 (6 bases). V dropped 3 bases and J dropped 11 bases, with 13 bases sitting between them. Germline CDR1 ENHRY, CDR2 SYGVKD. This CDR3 region has 12 residues. In DNA form, the CDR3 reads TGTGCCATCAGTGAAAAAGGGGGAGACGCTTTCTTT. Protein product: CAISEKGGDAFF.